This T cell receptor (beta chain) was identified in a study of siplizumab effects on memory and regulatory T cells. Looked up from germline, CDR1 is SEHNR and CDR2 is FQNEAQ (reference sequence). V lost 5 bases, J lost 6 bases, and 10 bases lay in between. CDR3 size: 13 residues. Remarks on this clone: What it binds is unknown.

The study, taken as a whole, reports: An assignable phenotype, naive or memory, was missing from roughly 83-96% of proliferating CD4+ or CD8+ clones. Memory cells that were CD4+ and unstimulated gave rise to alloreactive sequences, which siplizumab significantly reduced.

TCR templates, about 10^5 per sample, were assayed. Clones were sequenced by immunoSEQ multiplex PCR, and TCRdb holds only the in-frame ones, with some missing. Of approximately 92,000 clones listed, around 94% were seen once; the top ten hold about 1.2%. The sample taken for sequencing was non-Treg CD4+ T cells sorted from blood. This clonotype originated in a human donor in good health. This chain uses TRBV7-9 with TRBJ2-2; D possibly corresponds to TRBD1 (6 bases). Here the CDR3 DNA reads TGTGCCAGCAGCCCCTGGGGGCCCGGGGAGCTGTTTTTT. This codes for CASSPWGPGELFF.